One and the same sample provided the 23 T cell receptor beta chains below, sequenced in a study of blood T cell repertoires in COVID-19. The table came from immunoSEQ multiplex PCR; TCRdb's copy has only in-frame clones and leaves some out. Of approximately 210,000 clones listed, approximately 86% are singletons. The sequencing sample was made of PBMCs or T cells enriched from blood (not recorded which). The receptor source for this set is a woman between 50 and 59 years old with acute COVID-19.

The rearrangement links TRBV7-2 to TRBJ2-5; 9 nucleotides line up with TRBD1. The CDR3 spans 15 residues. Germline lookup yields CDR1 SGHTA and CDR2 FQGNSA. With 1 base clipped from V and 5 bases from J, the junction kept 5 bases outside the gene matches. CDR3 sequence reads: CASSLGGTGWETQYF. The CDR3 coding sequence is TGTGCCAGCAGCTTAGGGGGGACAGGGTGGGAGACCCAGTACTTC.

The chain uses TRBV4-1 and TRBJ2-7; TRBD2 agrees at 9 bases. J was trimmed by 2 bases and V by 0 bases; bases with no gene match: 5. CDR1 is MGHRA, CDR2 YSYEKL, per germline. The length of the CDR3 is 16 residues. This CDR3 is CASSQDAGLAAYEQYF. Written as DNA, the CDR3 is TGCGCCAGCAGCCAAGATGCGGGACTAGCAGCCTACGAGCAGTACTTC.

The CDR3 nucleotides read TGTGCCAGCAGACCCACTACAGGGGGTCCACCCCTCCACTTT. This gives the protein CASRPTTGGPPLHF. The chain joins TRBV6-5 to TRBJ1-6, with 8 bases identical to TRBD1. J gave up 11 bases and V 6 bases, and 9 bases lay outside the gene matches. There are 14 residues in the CDR3. The germline CDR1 and CDR2 sequences are MNHEY and SVGAGI.

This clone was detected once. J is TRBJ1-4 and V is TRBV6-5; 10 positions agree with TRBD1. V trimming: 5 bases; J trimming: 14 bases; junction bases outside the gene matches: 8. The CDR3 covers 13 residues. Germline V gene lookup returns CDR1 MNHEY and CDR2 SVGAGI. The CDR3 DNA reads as TGTGCCAGCAGTCAGCGACAGGGGGCATGGCTGTTTTTT. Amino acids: CASSQRQGAWLFF.

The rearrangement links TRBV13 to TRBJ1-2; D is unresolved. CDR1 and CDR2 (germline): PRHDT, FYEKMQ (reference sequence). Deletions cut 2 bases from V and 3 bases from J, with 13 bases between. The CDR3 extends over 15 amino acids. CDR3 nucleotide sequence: TGTGCCAGCAGCTTACGGGGAGGAGTCTACTATGGCTACACCTTC. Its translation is CASSLRGGVYYGYTF.

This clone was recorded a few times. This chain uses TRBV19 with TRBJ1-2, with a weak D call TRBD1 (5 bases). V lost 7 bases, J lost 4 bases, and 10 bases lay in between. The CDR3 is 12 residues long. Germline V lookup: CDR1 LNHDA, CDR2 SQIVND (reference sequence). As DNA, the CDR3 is TGTGCCAGTACCCCGGGGGTCTATGGCTACACCTTC. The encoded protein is CASTPGVYGYTF.

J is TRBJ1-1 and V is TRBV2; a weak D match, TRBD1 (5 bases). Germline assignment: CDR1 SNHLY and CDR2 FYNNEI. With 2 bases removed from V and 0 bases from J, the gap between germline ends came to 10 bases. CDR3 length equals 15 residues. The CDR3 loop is CASSEYTGMNTEAFF. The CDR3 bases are TGTGCCAGCAGTGAATATACAGGTATGAACACTGAAGCTTTCTTT.

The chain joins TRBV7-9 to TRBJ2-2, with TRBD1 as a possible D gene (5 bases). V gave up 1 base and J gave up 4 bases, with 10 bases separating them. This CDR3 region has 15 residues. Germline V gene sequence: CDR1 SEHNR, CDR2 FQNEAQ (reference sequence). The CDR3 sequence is CASSLGRVGTGELFF. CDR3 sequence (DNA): TGTGCCAGCAGCTTAGGCAGGGTAGGCACCGGGGAGCTGTTTTTT.

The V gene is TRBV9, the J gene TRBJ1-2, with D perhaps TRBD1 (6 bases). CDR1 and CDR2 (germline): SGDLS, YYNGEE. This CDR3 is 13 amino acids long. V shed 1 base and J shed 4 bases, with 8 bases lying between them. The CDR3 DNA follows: TGTGCCAGCAGCGTATCAGGGGCCTATGGCTACACCTTC. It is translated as CASSVSGAYGYTF.

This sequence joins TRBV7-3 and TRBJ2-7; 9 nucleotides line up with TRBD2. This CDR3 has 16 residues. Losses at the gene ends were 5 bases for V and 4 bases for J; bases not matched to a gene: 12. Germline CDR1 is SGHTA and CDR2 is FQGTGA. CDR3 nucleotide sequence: TGTGCCAGCAGCCCCGAACCCGGCGGGAGGGTATACGAGCAGTACTTC. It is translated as CASSPEPGGRVYEQYF.

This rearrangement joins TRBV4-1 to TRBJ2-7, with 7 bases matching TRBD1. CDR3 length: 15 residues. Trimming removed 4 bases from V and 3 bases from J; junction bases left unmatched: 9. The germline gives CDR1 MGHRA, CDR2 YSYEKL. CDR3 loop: CASSPITTGYYEQYF. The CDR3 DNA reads TGCGCCAGCAGCCCCATCACGACAGGGTACTACGAGCAGTACTTC.

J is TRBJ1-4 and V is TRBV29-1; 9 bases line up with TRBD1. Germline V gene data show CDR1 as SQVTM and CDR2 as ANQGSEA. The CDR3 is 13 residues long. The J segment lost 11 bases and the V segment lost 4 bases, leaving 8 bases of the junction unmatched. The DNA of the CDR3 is TGCAGCGTTGGGCAGGGACAGGGTGGGAAACTGTTTTTT. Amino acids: CSVGQGQGGKLFF.

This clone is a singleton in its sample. DNA of the CDR3: TGTGCCAGCAGGACAGGGGGCATAAGCTCCTACGAGCAGTACTTC. It specifies CASRTGGISSYEQYF. The V call is TRBV27, the J call TRBJ2-7, with 10 bases identical to TRBD1. The germline CDR1 and CDR2 sequences are MNHEY and SMNVEV (reference sequence). The CDR3 is 15 residues long. The J segment lost 0 bases and the V segment lost 6 bases, leaving 5 bases of the junction unmatched.

DNA of the CDR3: TGTGCCAGCAGACACAGGGTGAGCTCTGGAAACACCATATATTTT. Protein product: CASRHRVSSGNTIYF. The rearrangement uses TRBV28 and TRBJ1-3; D is perhaps TRBD1 (6 bases). Trimming shortened V by 6 bases and J by 0 bases, and 12 bases separated the two germline ends. The CDR3 consists of 15 residues. CDR1 is MDHEN, CDR2 SYDVKM, per germline.

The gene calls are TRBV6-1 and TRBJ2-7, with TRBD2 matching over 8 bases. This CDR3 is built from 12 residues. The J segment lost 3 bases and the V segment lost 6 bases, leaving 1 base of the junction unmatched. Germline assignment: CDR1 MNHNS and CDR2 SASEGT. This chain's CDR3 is CASSAGGYEQYF. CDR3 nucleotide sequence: TGTGCCAGCAGCGCGGGAGGCTACGAGCAGTACTTC.

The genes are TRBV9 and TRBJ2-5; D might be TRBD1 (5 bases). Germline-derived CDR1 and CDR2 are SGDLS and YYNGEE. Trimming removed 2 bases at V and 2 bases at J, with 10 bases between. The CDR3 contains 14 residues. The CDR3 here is CASSVGLLQETQYF. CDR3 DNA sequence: TGTGCCAGCAGCGTGGGGCTATTACAAGAGACCCAGTACTTC.

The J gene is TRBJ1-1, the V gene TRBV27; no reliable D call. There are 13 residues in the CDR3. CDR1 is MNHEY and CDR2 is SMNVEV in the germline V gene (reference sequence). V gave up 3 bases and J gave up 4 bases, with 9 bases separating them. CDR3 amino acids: CASSFFGGTEAFF. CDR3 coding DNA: TGTGCCAGCAGTTTTTTCGGTGGCACTGAAGCTTTCTTT.

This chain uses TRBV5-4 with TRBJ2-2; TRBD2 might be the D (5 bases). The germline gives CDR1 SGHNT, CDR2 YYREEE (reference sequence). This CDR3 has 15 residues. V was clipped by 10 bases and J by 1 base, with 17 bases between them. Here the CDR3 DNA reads TGTGCCGGGAAAACCGGGAACCAGAACACCGGGGAGCTGTTTTTT. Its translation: CAGKTGNQNTGELFF.

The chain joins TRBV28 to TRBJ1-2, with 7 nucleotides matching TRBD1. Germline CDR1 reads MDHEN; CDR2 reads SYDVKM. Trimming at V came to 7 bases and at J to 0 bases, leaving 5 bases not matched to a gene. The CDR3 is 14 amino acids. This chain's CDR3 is CASNGGGTNYGYTF. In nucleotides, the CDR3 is TGTGCCAGCAACGGAGGGGGCACTAACTATGGCTACACCTTC.

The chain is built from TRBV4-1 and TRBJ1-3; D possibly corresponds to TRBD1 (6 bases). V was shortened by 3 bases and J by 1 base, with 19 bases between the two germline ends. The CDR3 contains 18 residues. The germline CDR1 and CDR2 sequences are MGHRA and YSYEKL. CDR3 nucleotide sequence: TGCGCCAGCAGCCATCCATTCCCTACGACAGGATCTGGAAACACCATATATTTT. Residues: CASSHPFPTTGSGNTIYF.

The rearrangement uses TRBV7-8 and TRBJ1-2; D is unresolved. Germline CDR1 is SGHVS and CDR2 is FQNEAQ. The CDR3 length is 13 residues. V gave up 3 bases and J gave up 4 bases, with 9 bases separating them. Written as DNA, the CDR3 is TGTGCCAGCAGCTTTTGGGCGAGCTATGGCTACACCTTC. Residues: CASSFWASYGYTF.

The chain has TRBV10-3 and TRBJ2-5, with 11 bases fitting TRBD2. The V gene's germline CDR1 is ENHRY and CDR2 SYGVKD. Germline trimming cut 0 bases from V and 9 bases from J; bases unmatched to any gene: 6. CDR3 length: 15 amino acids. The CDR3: CAISESIVAGGAQYF. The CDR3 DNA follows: TGTGCCATCAGTGAGTCGATAGTAGCGGGAGGGGCCCAGTACTTC.

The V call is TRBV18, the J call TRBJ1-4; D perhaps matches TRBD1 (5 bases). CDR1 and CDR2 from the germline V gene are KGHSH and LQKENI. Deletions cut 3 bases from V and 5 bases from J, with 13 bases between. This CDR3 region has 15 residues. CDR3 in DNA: TGTGCCAGCTCACCCCCGGCAGGGCAAAATGAAAAACTGTTTTTT. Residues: CASSPPAGQNEKLFF.